Listed below are T cell receptor beta chains from one sample, sequenced in a study of T cell changes during pregnancy in multiple sclerosis. The table came from immunoSEQ multiplex PCR; TCRdb's copy has only in-frame clones and leaves some out. The data hold 45,000 to 55,000 clones, with about 90% observed a single time. Source: peripheral blood, taken in the first trimester of pregnancy. The receptors were sampled from a female donor with multiple sclerosis, enrolled in a pregnancy study. CDR3s include the opening cysteine and the closing phenylalanine or tryptophan. The order of the fields is J gene, CDR3 length, D gene, clone size, V gene, CDR3 DNA, CDR3 protein. A D gene is named only where the DNA matches it firmly. Clone size appears in some rows only: once, few, many, or a class for an expanded clone.

>TRBJ2-5|13|-|-|TRBV4-1
TGCGCCAGCAGCCAAGGGGGGCAGGAGACCCAGTACTTC
CASSQGGQETQYF
>TRBJ1-3|17|-|-|TRBV13
TGTGCCAGCAGCCGGCGAGGCAGGGCGAGCTCTGGAAACACCATATATTTT
CASSRRGRASSGNTIYF
>TRBJ2-2|14|TRBD1|-|TRBV28
TGTGCCAGCACGGACAGGGCAAACACCGGGGAGCTGTTTTTT
CASTDRANTGELFF
>TRBJ1-1|11|-|-|TRBV30
TGTGCCTGGAGCGCGGGCCTGAGGACTTTCTTT
CAWSAGLRTFF
>TRBJ1-1|15|TRBD1|-|TRBV7-4
TGTGCCAGCAGCTTACCACGGACAGGAACCGCTGAAGCTTTCTTT
CASSLPRTGTAEAFF
>TRBJ1-2|13|-|-|TRBV7-9
TGTGCCAGCAGCTTTCCCGGTTTCTTTGGCTACACCTTC
CASSFPGFFGYTF
>TRBJ1-6|13|-|-|TRBV2
TGTGCCAGCAGTACCGAGTCCGTTTCACCCCTCCACTTT
CASSTESVSPLHF
>TRBJ1-3|18|-|-|TRBV4-2
TGTGCCAGCAGCATTCAACAGGGATTCGCGTTCTCTGGAAACACCATATATTTT
CASSIQQGFAFSGNTIYF
>TRBJ1-1|16|TRBD1|-|TRBV5-1
TGCGCCAGCAGCCGGACAGGACCCCGCTTTACGGCCGAAGCTTTCTTT
CASSRTGPRFTAEAFF
>TRBJ1-1|13|TRBD1|-|TRBV7-3
TGTGCCAGCAGCTTAGGACAGGGCACTGAAGCTTTCTTT
CASSLGQGTEAFF
>TRBJ1-1|15|-|-|TRBV7-8
TGTGCCAGCAGCTGGTCAACAGCGGGTGGCACTGAAGCTTTCTTT
CASSWSTAGGTEAFF
>TRBJ2-7|14|TRBD2|-|TRBV6-1
TGTGCCAGCAGCTGGGGGGGGAGCTCCTACGAGCAGTACTTC
CASSWGGSSYEQYF
>TRBJ1-2|14|TRBD1|-|TRBV7-2
TGTGCCAGCAGCCCCGGACAGGGGAACTATGGCTACACCTTC
CASSPGQGNYGYTF
>TRBJ2-3|14|-|-|TRBV29-1
TGCAGCGTTTGGGGGCAGGGCGGCACAGATACGCAGTATTTT
CSVWGQGGTDTQYF
>TRBJ1-2|13|TRBD1|-|TRBV2
TGTGCCAGCAGTAGTGACAGGGGCTATGGCTACACCTTC
CASSSDRGYGYTF
>TRBJ2-5|14|-|-|TRBV7-9
TGTGCCAGCAGCTTAGCCGCAGGGGCAGAGACCCAGTACTTC
CASSLAAGAETQYF
>TRBJ2-5|15|-|-|TRBV4-3
TGCGCCAGCAGCCAAGTAGGTGCCCCCGCAGGGACCCAGTACTTC
CASSQVGAPAGTQYF
>TRBJ1-4|15|TRBD1|-|TRBV2
TGTGCCAGCAGTGACCAGGGACAGGGTAATGAAAAACTGTTTTTT
CASSDQGQGNEKLFF
>TRBJ2-7|14|-|-|TRBV5-1
TGCGCCAGCAGCTTGACAGGAACACTCTACGAGCAGTACTTC
CASSLTGTLYEQYF
>TRBJ2-3|14|TRBD2|-|TRBV18
TGTGCCAGCTCACCACCGCTAGCGGGGGATACGCAGTATTTT
CASSPPLAGDTQYF
>TRBJ1-1|12|-|-|TRBV29-1
TGCAGCGCAGGACTGATGAACACTGAAGCTTTCTTT
CSAGLMNTEAFF
>TRBJ1-1|14|-|-|TRBV5-4
TGTGCCAGCAGCGGCAGGGTAGGCGACACTGAAGCTTTCTTT
CASSGRVGDTEAFF
>TRBJ2-2|18|TRBD1|once|TRBV7-6
TGTGCCAGCAGCCGAGCGGGTTTGGGACAGGGGGCGCCCGGGGAGCTGTTTTTT
CASSRAGLGQGAPGELFF
>TRBJ1-4|14|TRBD1|-|TRBV5-4
TGTGCCAGCAGCGTACAGGGGAAGAGGGAAAAACTGTTTTTT
CASSVQGKREKLFF
>TRBJ1-2|14|TRBD1|-|TRBV15
TGTGCCACCAGCGACCCCAGGGGGCGCGGAGGCTACACCTTC
CATSDPRGRGGYTF
>TRBJ1-2|13|TRBD1|-|TRBV27
TGTGCCAGCGGCATCAGGGGGCGGGGAGGCTACACCTTC
CASGIRGRGGYTF
>TRBJ2-2|15|-|-|TRBV9
TGTGCCAGCAGCTCCGACTGGAAGGACACCGGGGAGCTGTTTTTT
CASSSDWKDTGELFF
>TRBJ1-6|14|TRBD1|-|TRBV6-4
TGTGCCAGCAGTGCGGGACAGGGGAATTCACCCCTCCACTTT
CASSAGQGNSPLHF
>TRBJ1-5|14|TRBD1|-|TRBV5-5
TGTGCCAGCAGCTACACAGGGGGGAATCAGCCCCAGCATTTT
CASSYTGGNQPQHF
>TRBJ1-1|16|-|-|TRBV15
TGTGCCACCAGCAGAGATCTTGGGCAGGGCGGCACTGAAGCTTTCTTT
CATSRDLGQGGTEAFF
>TRBJ1-1|16|TRBD1|few|TRBV4-1
TGCGCCAGCAGCCAACCTCGACAGGGGGTGAACACTGAAGCTTTCTTT
CASSQPRQGVNTEAFF
>TRBJ2-5|12|-|once|TRBV6-1
TGTGCCAGCAGCCGGGACCAAGAGACCCAGTACTTC
CASSRDQETQYF
>TRBJ1-2|17|TRBD1|-|TRBV7-6
TGTGCCAGCAGCCCCCGCGACAGAGGGGGCACACATGGGGGCTACACCTTC
CASSPRDRGGTHGGYTF
>TRBJ1-6|12|-|-|TRBV6-1
TGTGCCAGCAGTCGGTATAATTCACCCCTCCACTTT
CASSRYNSPLHF
>TRBJ1-4|14|TRBD1|-|TRBV9
TGTGCCAGCAGCGCCGGGACAGGGGGAGAAAAACTGTTTTTT
CASSAGTGGEKLFF
>TRBJ2-1|16|-|-|TRBV15
TGTGCCACCAGCAGAAAAGGGGTGGGGTACTACAATGAGCAGTTCTTC
CATSRKGVGYYNEQFF
>TRBJ1-6|13|-|-|TRBV30
TGTGCCTGGAGTAGCCCCTATAATTCACCCCTCCACTTT
CAWSSPYNSPLHF
>TRBJ2-3|18|TRBD1|-|TRBV5-6
TGTGCCAGCAGCTACGGCCGGGACAGGGGTTTGGGGGCAGATACGCAGTATTTT
CASSYGRDRGLGADTQYF
>TRBJ1-6|18|-|-|TRBV4-3
TGCGCCAGCAGCCATCAAAGGGCGGGGGCGCAGGATAATTCACCCCTCCACTTT
CASSHQRAGAQDNSPLHF
>TRBJ2-1|15|TRBD1|-|TRBV9
TGTGCCAGCAGCTGGACAGGGAGCTCCTACAATGAGCAGTTCTTC
CASSWTGSSYNEQFF
>TRBJ2-3|17|-|-|TRBV10-3
TGTGCCATCAGCGAGCCCAATCTTAACAGGGGCACAGATACGCAGTATTTT
CAISEPNLNRGTDTQYF
>TRBJ1-4|14|TRBD1|-|TRBV2
TGTGCCAGCAGTGGGGGGACAGGGGATGAAAAACTGTTTTTT
CASSGGTGDEKLFF